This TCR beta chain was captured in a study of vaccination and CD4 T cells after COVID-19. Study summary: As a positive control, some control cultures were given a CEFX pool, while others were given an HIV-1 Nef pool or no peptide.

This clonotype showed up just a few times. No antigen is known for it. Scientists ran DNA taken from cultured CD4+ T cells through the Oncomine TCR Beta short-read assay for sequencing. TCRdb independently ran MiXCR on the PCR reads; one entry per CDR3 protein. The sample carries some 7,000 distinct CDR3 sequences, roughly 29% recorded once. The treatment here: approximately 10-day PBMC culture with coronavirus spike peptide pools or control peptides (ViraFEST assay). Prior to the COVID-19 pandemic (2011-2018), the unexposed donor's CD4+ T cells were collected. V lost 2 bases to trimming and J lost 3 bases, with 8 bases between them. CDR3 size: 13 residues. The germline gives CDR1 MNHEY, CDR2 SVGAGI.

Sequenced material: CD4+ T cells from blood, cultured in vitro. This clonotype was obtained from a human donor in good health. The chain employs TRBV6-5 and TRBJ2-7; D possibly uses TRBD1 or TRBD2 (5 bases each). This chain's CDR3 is CASSYGTVYEQYF. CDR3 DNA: TGTGCCAGCAGTTACGGGACGGTCTACGAGCAGTACTTC.